This is a list of T cell receptor beta chains from one sample in a study of blood T cell repertoires in COVID-19. The data were produced by immunoSEQ multiplex PCR, yet TCRdb's version contains in-frame clones alone and is incomplete. Of more than 150,000 clones in the sample, roughly 80% were seen once. The sequenced sample consisted of PBMCs or T cells enriched from blood (not recorded which). Receptors were obtained from a man aged 40-49 years who had recovered from COVID-19. Both conserved end residues are part of each CDR3. The D gene is left open where the match is weak. Size tells how often a clone was seen (once, few, many) or the class of an expanded clone, and some rows leave it out.

TRBJ1-2,once,TRBV5-1,TRBD1,CASSLGQGEGYTF,TGCGCCAGCAGCCTCGGACAGGGAGAAGGCTACACCTTC
TRBJ1-2,NA,TRBV18,TRBD1,CASYGTGFGYTF,TGTGCCAGCTACGGGACAGGGTTTGGCTACACCTTC
TRBJ1-2,once,TRBV18,NA,CASSSGGDYGYTF,TGTGCCAGCTCCTCGGGGGGCGACTATGGCTACACCTTC
TRBJ1-2,NA,TRBV5-6,TRBD1,CASSLGTGVGYTF,TGTGCCAGCAGCCTGGGGACAGGGGTTGGCTACACCTTC
TRBJ1-5,NA,TRBV12-5,NA,CASSRENQPQHF,TGTGCTTCGTCGAGGGAAAATCAGCCCCAGCATTTT
TRBJ2-1,few,TRBV3-1/TRBV3-2,NA,CASSRDRISPNEQFF,TGTGCCAGCAGCCGCGACAGGATATCCCCCAATGAGCAGTTCTTC
TRBJ1-4,NA,TRBV5-8,TRBD1,CASSWDRGEKLFF,TGTGCCAGCAGCTGGGACAGGGGCGAAAAACTGTTTTTT
TRBJ2-1,NA,TRBV6-5,TRBD1,CASSLGQGLYNEQFF,TGTGCCAGCAGTCTGGGACAGGGATTATACAATGAGCAGTTCTTC
TRBJ2-1,few,TRBV18,TRBD2,CASSLGLAGTEQFF,TGTGCCAGCTCACTAGGACTAGCGGGAACTGAGCAGTTCTTC
TRBJ1-6,NA,TRBV11-1,NA,CASSLSGDSPLHF,TGTGCCAGCAGCTTGAGCGGAGATTCACCCCTCCACTTT
TRBJ1-3,once,TRBV4-1,TRBD1,CASSQEKTGAGNTIYF,TGCGCCAGCAGCCAAGAGAAGACAGGGGCAGGAAACACCATATATTTT
TRBJ2-5,NA,TRBV6-4,TRBD1,CASSEAGDRETQYF,TGTGCCAGCAGTGAAGCCGGGGACAGGGAGACCCAGTACTTC
TRBJ2-5,NA,TRBV3-1/TRBV3-2,NA,CASSQVGYITETQYF,TGTGCCAGCAGCCAAGTCGGGTATATAACCGAGACCCAGTACTTC
TRBJ1-1,NA,TRBV30,NA,CAWSVPRRGNTEAFF,TGTGCCTGGAGTGTTCCTCGGAGGGGAAACACTGAAGCTTTCTTT
TRBJ2-2,NA,TRBV6-4,TRBD2,CAFGPGLANGELFF,TGTGCCTTTGGGCCCGGACTAGCGAACGGGGAGCTGTTTTTT
TRBJ1-1,NA,TRBV6-6,NA,CASSQQGSTEAFF,TGTGCCAGCAGTCAGCAGGGGAGCACTGAAGCTTTCTTT
TRBJ2-3,NA,TRBV6-1,TRBD2,CASSERRLAGPTDTQYF,TGTGCCAGCAGTGAACGCCGGCTAGCGGGACCCACAGATACGCAGTATTTT
TRBJ2-2,NA,TRBV5-1,NA,CASNGYDPGTGELFF,TGCGCCAGCAACGGATACGACCCAGGGACCGGGGAGCTGTTTTTT
TRBJ1-5,NA,TRBV7-2,NA,CASSFDMGQPQHF,TGTGCCAGCAGCTTTGACATGGGTCAGCCCCAGCATTTT
TRBJ1-1,NA,TRBV12-3/TRBV12-4,NA,CASSSFAGAEAFF,TGTGCCAGCAGTTCGTTTGCCGGGGCTGAAGCTTTCTTT
TRBJ1-2,NA,TRBV9,NA,CASSGRRGQSYGYTF,TGTGCCAGCAGCGGCCGTAGAGGCCAGTCCTATGGCTACACCTTC
TRBJ1-1,NA,TRBV5-1,NA,CASHDREPPRTEAFF,TGCGCCAGCCACGACAGAGAGCCTCCTCGGACTGAAGCTTTCTTT
TRBJ2-1,once,TRBV13,TRBD2,CASSHVSGNSYNEQFF,TGTGCCAGCAGCCACGTGAGCGGGAACTCCTACAATGAGCAGTTCTTC
TRBJ2-7,NA,TRBV27,TRBD1,CASGTGATYEQYF,TGTGCCAGCGGGACAGGGGCCACCTACGAGCAGTACTTC
TRBJ1-6,NA,TRBV2,TRBD1,CASRDRQGANSPLHF,TGTGCCAGCAGGGACCGACAGGGGGCGAATTCACCCCTCCACTTT
TRBJ2-3,NA,TRBV6-2/TRBV6-3,NA,CASSYLVGEGVTDTQYF,TGTGCCAGCAGTTACCTCGTCGGAGAGGGAGTCACAGATACGCAGTATTTT
TRBJ1-2,NA,TRBV27,TRBD1,CASSWGTGDYGYTF,TGTGCCAGCAGCTGGGGGACAGGGGACTATGGCTACACCTTC
TRBJ2-3,NA,TRBV4-2,TRBD2,CASSQDTGTSGSDTQYF,TGTGCCAGCAGCCAAGATACGGGGACTAGCGGGAGTGATACGCAGTATTTT
TRBJ2-7,NA,TRBV20-1,NA,CRMGAEQYF,TGCAGAATGGGGGCCGAGCAGTACTTC
TRBJ2-1,NA,TRBV20-1,TRBD2,CSASRGTSGANEQFF,TGCAGTGCTAGTCGAGGGACTAGCGGGGCCAATGAGCAGTTCTTC
TRBJ2-2,NA,TRBV9,TRBD1,CASSVADRGYAGELFF,TGTGCCAGCAGCGTAGCTGACAGGGGCTATGCCGGGGAGCTGTTTTTT
TRBJ1-2,NA,TRBV13,TRBD1,CASSLWDRGPPGYTF,TGTGCCAGCAGCTTATGGGACAGGGGGCCCCCTGGCTACACCTTC
TRBJ2-7,NA,TRBV7-6,NA,CASSLEGTYSHYEQYF,TGTGCCAGCAGCTTAGAGGGGACTTATTCTCACTACGAGCAGTACTTC
TRBJ2-5,NA,TRBV30,NA,CAWSVQGQETQYF,TGTGCCTGGAGTGTACAGGGTCAAGAGACCCAGTACTTC
TRBJ1-1,NA,TRBV10-2,NA,CASSVTDRNTEAFF,TGCGCCAGCAGTGTAACCGATAGAAACACTGAAGCTTTCTTT
TRBJ1-2,NA,TRBV7-8,NA,CASSREVGYYGYTF,TGTGCCAGCAGCCGGGAGGTTGGATACTATGGCTACACCTTC
TRBJ2-1,once,TRBV10-3,NA,CAISESGQGPGNEQFF,TGTGCCATCAGTGAGTCAGGGCAGGGTCCCGGGAATGAGCAGTTCTTC
TRBJ2-6,NA,TRBV29-1,TRBD1,CSVQGHRGLGANVLTF,TGCAGCGTCCAAGGTCACAGGGGGCTCGGGGCCAACGTCCTGACTTTC
TRBJ1-1,NA,TRBV5-1,NA,CASSFGSTLNEAFF,TGCGCCAGCAGCTTCGGGTCGACCCTAAATGAAGCTTTCTTT
TRBJ2-5,NA,TRBV19,NA,CASSIMAGQETQYF,TGTGCCAGTAGTATAATGGCGGGACAAGAGACCCAGTACTTC
TRBJ1-5,NA,TRBV19,TRBD1,CASSTDRDQPQHF,TGTGCCAGTAGTACCGACAGGGATCAGCCCCAGCATTTT
TRBJ1-2,NA,TRBV9,NA,CASSFGGQGRGGYTF,TGTGCCAGCAGCTTCGGGGGGCAGGGGCGAGGTGGCTATACCTTC